One sample yielded the 6 T cell receptor beta chains listed below, sequenced in a study of human T cells and chemical hapten exposure. MiXCR, run by TCRdb on the RACE reads, gives a single entry per CDR3 protein. The sample includes a few hundred thousand distinct CDR3 sequences, over 6% seen only once; the top ten take about 6%. Specified time point: patch test 2, 6 weeks after DPC sensitization. As to treatment: therapeutic diphenylcyclopropenone sensitization with weekly scalp DPC. The sample was whole blood, taken in connection with sensitization to the hapten diphenylcyclopropenone (DPC). The source is a woman under 30 with alopecia areata. Some clones in this sample may be carry-over from other donors' samples.

There are many counts of this clonotype. The chain links TRBV29-1 to TRBJ2-5; 8 nucleotides line up with TRBD1. The germline CDR1 and CDR2 sequences are SQVTM and ANQGSEA. The CDR3 runs to 12 residues. V gave up 3 bases and J gave up 5 bases; unmatched junction bases: 2. The CDR3 DNA reads TGCAGCGTTGACAGGGGGCAGGAGACCCAGTACTTC. Protein product: CSVDRGQETQYF.

This clonotype was counted many times. The rearrangement uses TRBV6-2 or TRBV6-3 and TRBJ1-1; TRBD1 is a possible D gene (6 bases). V shed 7 bases and J shed 1 base, with 19 bases lying between them. In germline, CDR1 is MNHEY, CDR2 SVGEGT. The CDR3 is made up of 16 amino acids. CDR3 DNA: TGTGCCAGCATTACACGGGACACCGAACGGAACACTGAAGCTTTCTTT. It codes for CASITRDTERNTEAFF.

This clonotype was seen at least ten times. The chain employs TRBV11-1 and TRBJ2-5; 7 bases match TRBD1. This CDR3 contains 13 residues. Germline CDR1 reads SGHAT; CDR2 reads FQDESV (reference sequence). The ends lost 6 bases at V and 5 bases at J; junction bases unmatched: 6. CDR3 residues: CASRRQGSETQYF. CDR3 coding DNA: TGTGCCAGCAGGCGACAGGGTTCGGAGACCCAGTACTTC.

Only a few counts were recorded for this clonotype. V is TRBV20-1 and J is TRBJ2-7, with 8 nucleotides matching TRBD2. Germline CDR1 DFQATT, CDR2 SNEGSKA (reference sequence). The CDR3 contains 14 residues. Trimming took 0 bases from V and 3 from J; bases not matched to a gene: 4. In DNA form, the CDR3 reads TGCAGTGCTAGAGACCGAGCGGGGGTCTACGAGCAGTACTTC. Translating it yields CSARDRAGVYEQYF.

This clonotype was observed many times. This rearrangement joins TRBV6-5 to TRBJ1-2, with 7 bases lining up with TRBD1. With 5 bases clipped from V and 8 bases from J, the junction kept 14 bases outside the gene matches. Germline values: CDR1 MNHEY, CDR2 SVGAGI. The CDR3 has 15 amino acids. The CDR3 bases are TGTGCCAGCAGTAAACAGGGGAGCAGCTCTGGCGGCTACACCTTC. It is translated as CASSKQGSSSGGYTF.

A few counts support this clonotype. The V and J genes are TRBV20-1 and TRBJ2-7, with 7 bases matching TRBD1. This CDR3 has 14 amino acids. Trimming took 3 bases from V and 4 from J; bases not matched to a gene: 9. CDR1 DFQATT and CDR2 SNEGSKA come from the germline V gene (reference sequence). For the CDR3, the DNA is TGCAGTGCTAGGGGCCGGGACAGTGATTACGAGCAGTACTTC. Its translation: CSARGRDSDYEQYF.